This T cell receptor beta chain was retrieved from a study of blood T cell repertoires in COVID-19. The wider study: Samples came from the United States, Italy and Spain, spanning acute and convalescent COVID-19.

CDR3 length equals 13 residues. V gave up 4 bases and J gave up 2 bases, with 6 bases separating them. Germline CDR1 SGHAT, CDR2 FQNNGV. Cohort placement rested on clinical history that participants reported themselves. All exposed participants met a person with COVID-19 within 2 weeks before entering the study. Original processing notes: How many nucleated cells were present was estimated from reference gene primer amplification. The protocol was immunoSEQ multiplex PCR, while the TCRdb copy is restricted to in-frame clones and leaves out a portion. The D gene and trimming were derived from the DNA, and the V and J assignments and clone size from that table. The sample records 430,000 or so clones, 70% to 90% being singletons.

The material sequenced was PBMCs or T cells enriched from blood (not recorded which). This clonotype was sampled from a woman aged 18-29 years who had been exposed to COVID-19. The genes are TRBV11-2 and TRBJ1-5; no reliable D call. This chain's CDR3 is CASSSGGNQPQHF. DNA of the CDR3: TGTGCCAGCAGCTCCGGTGGCAATCAGCCCCAGCATTTT. The full variable domain, rest sourced from reference TRBV11-2 and TRBJ1-5, is EAGVAQSPRYKIIEKRQSVAFWCNPISGHATLYWYQQILGQGPKLLIQFQNNGVVDDSQLPKDRFSAERLKGVDSTLKIQPAKLEDSAVYLCASSSGGNQPQHFGDGTRLSIL.